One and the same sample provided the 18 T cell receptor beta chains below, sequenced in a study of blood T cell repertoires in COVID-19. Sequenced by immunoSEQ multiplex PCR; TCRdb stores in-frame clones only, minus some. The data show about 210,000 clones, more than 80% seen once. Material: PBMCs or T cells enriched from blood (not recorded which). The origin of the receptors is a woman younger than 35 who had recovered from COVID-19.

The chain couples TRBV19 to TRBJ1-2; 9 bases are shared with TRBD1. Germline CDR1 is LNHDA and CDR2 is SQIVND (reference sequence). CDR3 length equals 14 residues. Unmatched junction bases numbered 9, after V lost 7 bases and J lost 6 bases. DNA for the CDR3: TGTGCCAGTACCCTCAACAGGGGGCCAGATGGCTACACCTTC. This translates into CASTLNRGPDGYTF.

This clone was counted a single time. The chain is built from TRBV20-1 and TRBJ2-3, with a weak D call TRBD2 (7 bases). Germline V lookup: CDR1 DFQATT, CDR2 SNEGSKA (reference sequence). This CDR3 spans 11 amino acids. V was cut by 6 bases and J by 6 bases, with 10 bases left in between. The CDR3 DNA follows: TGCAGTGCAGGGGGGGGTGATACGCAGTATTTT. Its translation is CSAGGGDTQYF.

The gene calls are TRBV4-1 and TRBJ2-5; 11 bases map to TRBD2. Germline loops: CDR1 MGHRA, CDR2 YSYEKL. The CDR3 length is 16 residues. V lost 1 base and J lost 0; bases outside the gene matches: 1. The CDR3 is CASSQVTSGDQETQYF. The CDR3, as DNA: TGCGCCAGCAGCCAAGTGACTAGCGGGGACCAAGAGACCCAGTACTTC.

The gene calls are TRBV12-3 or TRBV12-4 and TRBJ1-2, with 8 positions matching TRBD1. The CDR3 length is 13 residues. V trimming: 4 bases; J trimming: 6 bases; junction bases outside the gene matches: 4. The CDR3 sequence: CASSSGGPHGYTF. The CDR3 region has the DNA TGTGCCAGCAGTTCAGGGGGCCCTCATGGCTACACCTTC.

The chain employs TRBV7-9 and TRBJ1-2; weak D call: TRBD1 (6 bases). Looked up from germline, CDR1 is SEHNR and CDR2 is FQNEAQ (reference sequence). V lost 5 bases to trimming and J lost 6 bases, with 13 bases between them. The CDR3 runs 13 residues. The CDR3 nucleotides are TGTGCCAGCAGCCTAACAGGGCACGATGGCTACACCTTC. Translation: CASSLTGHDGYTF.

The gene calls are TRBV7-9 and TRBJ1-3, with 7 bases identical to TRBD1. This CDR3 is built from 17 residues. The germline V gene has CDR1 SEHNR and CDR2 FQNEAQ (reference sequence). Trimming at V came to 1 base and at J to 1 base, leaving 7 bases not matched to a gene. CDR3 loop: CASSLDLRGRSGNTIYF. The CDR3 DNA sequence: TGTGCCAGCAGCTTAGACCTCAGGGGGAGGTCTGGAAACACCATATATTTT.

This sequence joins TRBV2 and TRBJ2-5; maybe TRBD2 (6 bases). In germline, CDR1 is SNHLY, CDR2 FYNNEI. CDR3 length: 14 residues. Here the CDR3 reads CASDPVGLQETQYF. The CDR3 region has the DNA TGTGCGAGCGACCCGGTGGGACTTCAAGAGACCCAGTACTTC.

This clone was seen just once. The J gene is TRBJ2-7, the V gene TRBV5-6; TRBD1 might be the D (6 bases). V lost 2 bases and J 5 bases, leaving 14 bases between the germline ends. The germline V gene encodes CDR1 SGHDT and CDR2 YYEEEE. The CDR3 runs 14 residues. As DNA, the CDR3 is TGTGCCAGCAGCTTCGTACAGGGAGCCCACGAGCAGTACTTC. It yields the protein CASSFVQGAHEQYF.

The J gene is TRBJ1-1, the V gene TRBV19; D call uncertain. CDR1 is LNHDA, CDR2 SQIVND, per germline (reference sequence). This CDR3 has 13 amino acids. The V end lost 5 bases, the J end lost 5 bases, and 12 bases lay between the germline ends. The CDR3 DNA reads TGTGCCAGTAGTGTAAGTTTCGGGACTGAAGCTTTCTTT. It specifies CASSVSFGTEAFF.

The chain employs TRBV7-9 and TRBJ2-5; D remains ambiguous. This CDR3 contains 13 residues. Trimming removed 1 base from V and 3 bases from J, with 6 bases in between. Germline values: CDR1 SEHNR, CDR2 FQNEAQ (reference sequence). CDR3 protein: CASSLVQKETQYF. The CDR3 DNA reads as TGTGCCAGCAGCTTAGTCCAGAAAGAGACCCAGTACTTC.

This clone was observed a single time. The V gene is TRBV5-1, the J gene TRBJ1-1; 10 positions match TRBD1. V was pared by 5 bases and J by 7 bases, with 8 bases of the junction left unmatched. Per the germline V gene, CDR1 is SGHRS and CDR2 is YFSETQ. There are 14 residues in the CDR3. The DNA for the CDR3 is TGCGCCAGCAGTCTAGACAGGGGGCCTCATGAAGCTTTCTTT. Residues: CASSLDRGPHEAFF.

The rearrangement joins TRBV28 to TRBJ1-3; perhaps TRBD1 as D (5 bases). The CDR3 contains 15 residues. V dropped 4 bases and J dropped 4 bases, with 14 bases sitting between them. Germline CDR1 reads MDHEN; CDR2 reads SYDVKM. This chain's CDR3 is CASSSQQAPGNTIYF. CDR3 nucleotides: TGTGCCAGCAGTTCGCAACAGGCCCCGGGAAACACCATATATTTT.

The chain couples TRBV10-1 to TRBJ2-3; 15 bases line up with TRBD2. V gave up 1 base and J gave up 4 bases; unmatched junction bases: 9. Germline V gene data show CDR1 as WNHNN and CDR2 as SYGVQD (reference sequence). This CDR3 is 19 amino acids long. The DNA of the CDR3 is TGCGCCAGCAGTGAGTGCGGACTAGCGGGGGGGCAGGTGGCAGATACGCAGTATTTT. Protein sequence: CASSECGLAGGQVADTQYF.

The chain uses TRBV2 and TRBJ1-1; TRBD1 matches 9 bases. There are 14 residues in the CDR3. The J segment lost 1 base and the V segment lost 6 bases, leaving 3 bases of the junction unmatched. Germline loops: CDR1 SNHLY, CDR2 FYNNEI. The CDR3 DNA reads TGTGCCAGCAGAGAACAGGGGGCGAACACTGAAGCTTTCTTT. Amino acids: CASREQGANTEAFF.

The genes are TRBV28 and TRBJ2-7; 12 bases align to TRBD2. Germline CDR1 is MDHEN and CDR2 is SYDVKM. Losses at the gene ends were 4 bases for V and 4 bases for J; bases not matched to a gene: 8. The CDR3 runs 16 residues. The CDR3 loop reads CASSWTLAGGRYEQYF. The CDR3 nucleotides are TGTGCCAGCAGTTGGACCCTAGCGGGGGGGCGTTACGAGCAGTACTTC.

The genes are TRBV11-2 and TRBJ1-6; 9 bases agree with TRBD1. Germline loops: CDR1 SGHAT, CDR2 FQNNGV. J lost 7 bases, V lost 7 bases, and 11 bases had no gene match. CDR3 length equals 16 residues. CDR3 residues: CASISGQGPFNSPLHF. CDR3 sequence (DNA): TGTGCCAGCATCTCAGGACAGGGGCCTTTCAATTCACCCCTCCACTTT.

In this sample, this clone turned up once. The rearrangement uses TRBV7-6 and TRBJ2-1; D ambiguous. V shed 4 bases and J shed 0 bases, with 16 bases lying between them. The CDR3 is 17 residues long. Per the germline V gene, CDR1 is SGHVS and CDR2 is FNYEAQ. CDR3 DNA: TGTGCCAGCAGCTCCCAGGCCTTTAAAAGCTCCTACAATGAGCAGTTCTTC. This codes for CASSSQAFKSSYNEQFF.

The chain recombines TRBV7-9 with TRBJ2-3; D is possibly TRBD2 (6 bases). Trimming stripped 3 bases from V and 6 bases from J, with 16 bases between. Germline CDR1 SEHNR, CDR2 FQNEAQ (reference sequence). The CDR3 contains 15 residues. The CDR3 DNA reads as TGTGCCAGCAGCTTCAGTTTGAGGAGGGGCGATACGCAGTATTTT. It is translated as CASSFSLRRGDTQYF.